The 25 T cell receptor beta chains reported below all come from one sample, sequenced in a study of OX40 agonist ivuxolimab in advanced cancers. Only in-frame clones appear in the TCRdb table, and some are missing; sequencing was by immunoSEQ multiplex PCR. The sample yields tens of thousands of clones, just over 85% seen once. This specimen consisted of CD4+ or CD8+ T cells sorted from blood, obtained in a trial of the OX40 agonist ivuxolimab. All receptors come from an adult with an advanced solid tumor such as melanoma, head and neck, liver or kidney cancer.

This rearrangement joins TRBV7-2 to TRBJ1-5; D ambiguous. CDR1 and CDR2 (germline): SGHTA, FQGNSA. The CDR3 loop spans 13 amino acids. V dropped 1 base and J dropped 7 bases, with 8 bases sitting between them. The DNA of the CDR3 is TGTGCCAGCAGCTTAGAGGGAAGACAGCCCCAGCATTTT. Its translation is CASSLEGRQPQHF.

V and J are TRBV7-8 and TRBJ2-5; D uncertain. There are 13 residues in the CDR3. Germline V lookup: CDR1 SGHVS, CDR2 FQNEAQ. V was clipped by 1 base and J by 3 bases, with 6 bases between them. The CDR3 sequence: CASSLVSKETQYF. The CDR3 DNA reads TGTGCCAGCAGCTTAGTAAGCAAAGAGACCCAGTACTTC.

This chain joins TRBV5-1 and TRBJ2-1; no clear D. This CDR3 region has 14 residues. The germline V and J ends were trimmed by 0 bases and 0 bases, with 4 bases remaining between them. The germline gives CDR1 SGHRS, CDR2 YFSETQ. CDR3 region: CASSLGSSYNEQFF. The DNA of the CDR3 is TGCGCCAGCAGCTTGGGGAGCTCCTACAATGAGCAGTTCTTC.

The V gene is TRBV5-5, the J gene TRBJ1-5; D is possibly TRBD1 (6 bases). CDR3 length: 14 residues. CDR1 is SGHKS and CDR2 is YYEKEE in the germline V gene (reference sequence). Trimming cost V 0 bases and J 7 bases, with 11 bases left between them. Written as DNA, the CDR3 is TGTGCCAGCAGCTTGGGTCTGGGACACCAGCCCCAGCATTTT. Amino acid sequence: CASSLGLGHQPQHF.

V usage is TRBV19 and J usage is TRBJ1-2, with D perhaps matching TRBD1 (5 bases). CDR1 LNHDA and CDR2 SQIVND come from the germline V gene (reference sequence). The CDR3 consists of 14 residues. Trimming pared 7 bases from V and 4 bases from J, leaving 16 bases between. CDR3 coding DNA: TGTGCCAGTACCCCTATTGACAGTTTCTATGGCTACACCTTC. It specifies CASTPIDSFYGYTF.

The CDR3: CASSYGQGGYNEQFF. DNA for the CDR3: TGTGCCAGCAGCTACGGACAGGGCGGATACAATGAGCAGTTCTTC. This chain connects TRBV11-2 to TRBJ2-1; 8 nucleotides line up with TRBD1. The J segment lost 4 bases and the V segment lost 4 bases, leaving 6 bases of the junction unmatched. Germline CDR1 is SGHAT and CDR2 is FQNNGV. This CDR3 contains 15 residues.

The genes are TRBV5-1 and TRBJ1-5; no firm D call. Trimming removed 1 base at V and 4 bases at J, with 12 bases between. The CDR3 totals 15 residues. Germline-derived CDR1 and CDR2 are SGHRS and YFSETQ. The CDR3 sequence is CASSLYGNSNQPQHF. The DNA of the CDR3 is TGCGCCAGCAGCTTGTACGGGAATTCTAATCAGCCCCAGCATTTT.

The rearrangement links TRBV18 to TRBJ2-2, with a tentative D call TRBD2 (5 bases). CDR1 and CDR2 from the germline V gene are KGHSH and LQKENI. The CDR3 length is 16 residues. V was shortened by 0 bases and J by 2 bases, with 10 bases between the two germline ends. For the CDR3, the DNA is TGTGCCAGCTCACCACCAAACGGAGGAAACACCGGGGAGCTGTTTTTT. Its protein is CASSPPNGGNTGELFF.

V usage is TRBV6-5 and J usage is TRBJ2-5, with a tentative D call TRBD2 (5 bases). The CDR3 is 15 amino acids. The V and J ends lost 6 bases and 1 base respectively, with 15 bases between them. Germline V gene lookup returns CDR1 MNHEY and CDR2 SVGAGI. CDR3 residues: CASSRLLSGQETQYF. For the CDR3, the DNA is TGTGCCAGCAGCCGCCTGCTCAGCGGCCAAGAGACCCAGTACTTC.

The chain employs TRBV11-2 and TRBJ2-7; 8 nucleotides line up with TRBD2. This CDR3 has 14 residues. V lost 5 bases to trimming and J lost 5 bases; unmatched junction nucleotides: 8. In germline, CDR1 is SGHAT, CDR2 FQNNGV. CDR3 amino acids: CASSMLAGRDEQYF. CDR3 DNA: TGTGCCAGCAGCATGTTAGCGGGGCGCGACGAGCAGTACTTC.

This chain connects TRBV7-6 to TRBJ1-1, with a weak D call TRBD1 (5 bases). The CDR3 totals 14 residues. The V gene's germline CDR1 is SGHVS and CDR2 FNYEAQ. Trimming pared 5 bases from V and 4 bases from J, leaving 14 bases between. CDR3 nucleotides: TGTGCCAGCAGCCTCTTTTCCGGGGGCACTGAAGCTTTCTTT. It encodes CASSLFSGGTEAFF.

The chain carries TRBV6-5 and TRBJ1-2; D not certain. Germline CDR1 is MNHEY and CDR2 is SVGAGI. Trimming pared 6 bases from V and 8 bases from J, leaving 19 bases between. This CDR3 is 14 amino acids long. Here the CDR3 reads CASSPILGRGGYTF. The CDR3 DNA is TGTGCCAGCAGCCCTATACTTGGAAGAGGGGGCTACACCTTC.

This sequence joins TRBV6-1 and TRBJ1-5, with D possibly being TRBD1 (5 bases). The CDR3 has 14 amino acids. V lost 4 bases, J lost 0 bases, and 7 bases lay in between. The germline CDR1 and CDR2 sequences are MNHNS and SASEGT. CDR3 nucleotides: TGTGCCAGCAGTGGGGGGGATAGCAATCAGCCCCAGCATTTT. Translation gives CASSGGDSNQPQHF.

The CDR3: CASSAAGATGELFF. Here the CDR3 DNA reads TGTGCCAGCAGTGCTGCAGGGGCAACCGGGGAGCTGTTTTTT. V and J are TRBV25-1 and TRBJ2-2, with a possible D match to TRBD1 (6 bases). In germline, CDR1 is MGHDK, CDR2 SYGVNS. The length of the CDR3 is 14 residues. V lost 4 bases, J lost 5 bases, and 11 bases lay in between.

V and J are TRBV4-1 and TRBJ1-3, with a possible D match to TRBD1 (6 bases). CDR1 and CDR2 (germline): MGHRA, YSYEKL. The CDR3 has 14 residues. The V end was cut by 6 bases, the J end by 4 bases, with 13 bases between. CDR3 sequence: CASSTTGTGNTIYF. The DNA of the CDR3 is TGCGCCAGCAGTACAACCGGGACAGGAAACACCATATATTTT.

The genes are TRBV7-9 and TRBJ2-5; no reliable D call. CDR1 is SEHNR, CDR2 FQNEAQ, per germline (reference sequence). The CDR3 runs to 14 residues. V lost 5 bases, J lost 2 bases, and 12 bases lay in between. CDR3 nucleotides: TGTGCCAGCAGCCCCTGGACGGAGCAAGAGACCCAGTACTTC. Its translation: CASSPWTEQETQYF.

This CDR3 is CASSLGRHRTDTQYF. The CDR3 DNA is TGTGCCAGCAGCCTAGGGAGACACCGCACAGATACGCAGTATTTT. The chain recombines TRBV7-3 with TRBJ2-3; perhaps TRBD2 as D (5 bases). Germline loops: CDR1 SGHTA, CDR2 FQGTGA. Trimming took off 5 bases at V and 1 base at J, with 13 bases between the two ends. The CDR3 runs to 15 residues.

The J gene is TRBJ1-2, the V gene TRBV5-1; TRBD1 matches at 9 bases. V trimming: 0 bases; J trimming: 4 bases; junction bases outside the gene matches: 1. The CDR3 spans 14 residues. The germline V gene encodes CDR1 SGHRS and CDR2 YFSETQ. CDR3 residues: CASSLGTGAYGYTF. In DNA, the CDR3 is TGCGCCAGCAGCTTGGGGACAGGGGCCTATGGCTACACCTTC.

This chain uses TRBV19 with TRBJ1-5, with 8 bases matching TRBD1. Trimming took 8 bases from V and 2 from J; bases not matched to a gene: 5. Germline-derived CDR1 and CDR2 are LNHDA and SQIVND (reference sequence). The CDR3 totals 14 residues. In DNA form, the CDR3 reads TGTGCCAGTGGGGGGACAGGAGGCAATCAGCCCCAGCATTTT. Residues: CASGGTGGNQPQHF. The whole variable domain, remainder taken from reference TRBV19 and TRBJ1-5, is DGGITQSPKYLFRKEGQNVTLSCEQNLNHDAMYWYRQDPGQGLRLIYYSQIVNDFQKGDIAEGYSVSREKKESFPLTVTSAQKNPTAFYLCASGGTGGNQPQHFGDGTRLSIL.

The genes are TRBV2 and TRBJ1-2; no clear D. CDR1 SNHLY and CDR2 FYNNEI come from the germline V gene. The CDR3 spans 13 residues. The V gene lost 6 bases and the J gene lost 8 bases, with 16 bases spanning the gap. CDR3 in amino acids: CASRASRPKGYTF. The CDR3 DNA reads TGTGCCAGCAGGGCAAGTCGACCCAAGGGCTACACCTTC. The whole variable domain, filled in from reference TRBV2 and TRBJ1-2, reads EPEVTQTPSHQVTQMGQEVILRCVPISNHLYFYWYRQILGQKVEFLVSFYNNEISEKSEIFDDQFSVERPDGSNFTLKIRSTKLEDSAMYFCASRASRPKGYTFGSGTRLTVV.

This clone has a single count. CDR3 bases: TGCGCCAGCAGCTTGGCCCAGGGGGCGGGGGAGCAGTACTTC. Protein product: CASSLAQGAGEQYF. The chain has TRBV5-1 and TRBJ2-7, with TRBD1 identical over 8 bases. The J segment lost 7 bases and the V segment lost 0 bases, leaving 6 bases of the junction unmatched. This CDR3 is built from 14 residues. Germline V CDR1 and CDR2: SGHRS, YFSETQ.

This sequence joins TRBV29-1 and TRBJ2-2, with no clear D. This CDR3 spans 13 amino acids. The germline V and J ends were trimmed by 4 bases and 5 bases, with 11 bases remaining between them. Germline CDR1 SQVTM, CDR2 ANQGSEA. The CDR3 loop is CSVVWQGTGELFF. CDR3 nucleotides: TGCAGCGTTGTATGGCAAGGGACCGGGGAGCTGTTTTTT.

The V and J genes are TRBV27 and TRBJ1-2; 7 bases map to TRBD1. Unmatched junction bases numbered 9, after V lost 4 bases and J lost 4 bases. Germline values: CDR1 MNHEY, CDR2 SMNVEV (reference sequence). The CDR3 sequence is 15 residues long. CDR3 DNA: TGTGCCAGCAGTTCCCGATTGGGACAGCTCTATGGCTACACCTTC. Residues: CASSSRLGQLYGYTF.

V usage is TRBV6-5 and J usage is TRBJ1-1; no definite D call. CDR1 is MNHEY and CDR2 is SVGAGI in the germline V gene. This CDR3 comprises 13 residues. Trimming removed 2 bases at V and 7 bases at J, with 11 bases between. The CDR3 nucleotides are TGTGCCAGCAGTTACGACCCAAGGATTGAAGCTTTCTTT. This codes for CASSYDPRIEAFF.

This clone is a singleton in its sample. The genes are TRBV11-1 and TRBJ2-5; D remains ambiguous. The CDR3 totals 13 residues. Germline-derived CDR1 and CDR2 are SGHAT and FQDESV (reference sequence). The V end was cut by 5 bases, the J end by 5 bases, with 12 bases between. CDR3 loop: CASSSSLRETQYF. The CDR3 DNA sequence: TGTGCCAGCAGCAGTAGCCTTCGGGAGACCCAGTACTTC.